A single sample is the source of the 13 T cell receptor beta chains below, sequenced in a study of shared clonotypes between healthy human individuals. Generated by immunoSEQ multiplex PCR, the TCRdb table keeps only in-frame clones and is missing some. The sample lists 2 million to 3 million clones, 80% to 95% occurring once. Sequenced sample: naive CD4+ T cells from PBMCs. Subset meaning: CD45RA+ positively selected. The receptors stem from a man between 18 and 29 years old in good health. Some clones in this sample may be carry-over from other donors' samples.

The chain couples TRBV19 to TRBJ1-2, with 12 bases fitting TRBD1. Trimming took 9 bases from V and 6 from J; bases not matched to a gene: 11. The CDR3 has 15 amino acids. Germline CDR1 LNHDA, CDR2 SQIVND (reference sequence). In DNA form, the CDR3 reads TGTGCCAGCGACCCGGGACAGGGGGCGGAAAATGGCTACACCTTC. This translates into CASDPGQGAENGYTF. The complete variable domain, with remaining parts taken from reference TRBV19 and TRBJ1-2, reads DGGITQSPKYLFRKEGQNVTLSCEQNLNHDAMYWYRQDPGQGLRLIYYSQIVNDFQKGDIAEGYSVSREKKESFPLTVTSAQKNPTAFYLCASDPGQGAENGYTFGSGTRLTVV.

CDR3 sequence: CASSIGGRRHEQYF. The CDR3 DNA reads TGTGCCAGCAGCATTGGCGGGAGGAGGCACGAGCAGTACTTC. J is TRBJ2-7 and V is TRBV27; the match to TRBD2 covers 8 bases. The CDR3 runs to 14 residues. The V gene end was trimmed by 6 bases and the J gene end by 5 bases; junction bases not matched to a gene: 9. CDR1 and CDR2 (germline): MNHEY, SMNVEV (reference sequence).

This clone was detected once. This chain uses TRBV10-3 with TRBJ2-5, with 9 bases fitting TRBD2. CDR1 ENHRY and CDR2 SYGVKD come from the germline V gene. With 4 bases clipped from V and 5 bases from J, the junction kept 2 bases outside the gene matches. CDR3 length equals 13 residues. CDR3 coding DNA: TGTGCCATCAGTGTAGCGGGAGAGGAGACCCAGTACTTC. Translated, it gives CAISVAGEETQYF.

This chain uses TRBV5-1 with TRBJ2-5; either TRBD1 or TRBD2 may fit D (6 bases each). Per germline, CDR1 SGHRS and CDR2 YFSETQ. The CDR3 is made up of 16 amino acids. The V and J ends lost 0 bases and 5 bases respectively, with 17 bases between them. CDR3 bases: TGCGCCAGCAGCTTGGATGCGGGACACGTTTGGGAGACCCAGTACTTC. Amino acids: CASSLDAGHVWETQYF.

The CDR3 sequence is CASSPKIGTSGLQETQYF. The CDR3 DNA follows: TGTGCCAGCAGCCCTAAGATTGGGACTAGCGGACTCCAAGAGACCCAGTACTTC. This chain uses TRBV7-7 with TRBJ2-5, with 11 bases lining up with TRBD2. Germline V lookup: CDR1 SSHAT, CDR2 FNYEAQ (reference sequence). CDR3 length: 18 residues. After removal of 5 bases from V and 1 base from J, the junction contained 12 bases not matched to a gene.

The V and J genes are TRBV7-2 and TRBJ2-3, with D hard to call. The CDR3 consists of 12 residues. Trimming cost V 5 bases and J 6 bases, with 9 bases left between them. Germline CDR1 and CDR2: SGHTA and FQGNSA. The CDR3 here is CASSQIRDTQYF. CDR3 DNA sequence: TGTGCCAGCAGCCAAATAAGGGATACGCAGTATTTT.

CDR3: CASSFPSGGTPGELFF. The CDR3 coding sequence is TGTGCCAGCAGTTTTCCTAGCGGGGGAACACCCGGGGAGCTGTTTTTT. The V gene is TRBV28, the J gene TRBJ2-2, with 10 bases identical to TRBD2. V shed 3 bases and J 6 bases; nucleotides not matched to a gene: 7. Germline assignment: CDR1 MDHEN and CDR2 SYDVKM. This CDR3 has 16 amino acids.

This rearrangement joins TRBV18 to TRBJ2-3; D possibly corresponds to TRBD1 (6 bases). Trimming pared 5 bases from V and 5 bases from J, leaving 23 bases between. The germline gives CDR1 KGHSH, CDR2 LQKENI. The CDR3 is 17 residues long. The CDR3 coding sequence is TGTGCCAGCTCAAGGGGCCCCGACGGACAACAGGGAGATACGCAGTATTTT. Its translation is CASSRGPDGQQGDTQYF.

The chain joins TRBV4-1 to TRBJ2-1, with 7 nucleotides matching TRBD1. Germline-derived CDR1 and CDR2 are MGHRA and YSYEKL. Trimming at V came to 2 bases and at J to 9 bases, leaving 7 bases not matched to a gene. The CDR3 has 14 residues. CDR3 residues: CASSQPGQRAEQFF. In nucleotides, the CDR3 is TGCGCCAGCAGCCAACCGGGACAGAGGGCTGAGCAGTTCTTC.

V gene TRBV18 combines with J gene TRBJ2-1, with D maybe TRBD1 (5 bases). The CDR3 is made up of 16 amino acids. The germline gives CDR1 KGHSH, CDR2 LQKENI. Deletions cut 6 bases from V and 6 bases from J, with 21 bases between. DNA of the CDR3: TGTGCCAGCTCGGTATCCGCCCAGGGTCTGGTCAATGAGCAGTTCTTC. It encodes CASSVSAQGLVNEQFF.

The V call is TRBV10-1, the J call TRBJ2-1, with 7 bases that match TRBD2. Trimming took 4 bases from V and 6 from J; bases not matched to a gene: 15. The CDR3 is 17 residues long. Germline CDR1 is WNHNN and CDR2 is SYGVQD (reference sequence). Here the CDR3 DNA reads TGCGCCAGCAGTGCCAAGCCCGGCGGGAGACTCCCCAATGAGCAGTTCTTC. It specifies CASSAKPGGRLPNEQFF.

This clone turned up a few times. The chain couples TRBV11-2 to TRBJ2-1; D unclear. Germline V gene lookup returns CDR1 SGHAT and CDR2 FQNNGV. V was cut by 5 bases and J by 4 bases, with 6 bases left in between. The CDR3 loop spans 12 amino acids. The CDR3 DNA is TGTGCCAGCAGCCGCGGATACAATGAGCAGTTCTTC. Translated: CASSRGYNEQFF. Supplemented by reference TRBV11-2 and TRBJ2-1, the full variable domain reads EAGVAQSPRYKIIEKRQSVAFWCNPISGHATLYWYQQILGQGPKLLIQFQNNGVVDDSQLPKDRFSAERLKGVDSTLKIQPAKLEDSAVYLCASSRGYNEQFFGPGTRLTVL.

Concerning this clone: The same CDR3 is also encoded by other DNA sequences in this sample. The rearrangement joins TRBV7-3 to TRBJ2-2; 7 bases line up with TRBD2. V was clipped by 5 bases and J by 4 bases; unmatched bases: 4. The CDR3 has 14 amino acids. CDR1 and CDR2 from the germline V gene are SGHTA and FQGTGA. Here the CDR3 DNA reads TGTGCCAGCAGCCCTGGGACTATCACCGGGGAGCTGTTTTTT. It translates to CASSPGTITGELFF.